A selection of T cell receptor beta chains follows, all from one sample in a study of blood T cell repertoires in COVID-19. The assay was immunoSEQ multiplex PCR, and TCRdb's table has in-frame clones only and misses some. The data contain 110,000 to 150,000 clones, 88% of them singletons. Source material: peripheral blood. These receptors were taken from a woman aged 45-65 years with acute or convalescent COVID-19. CDR3s include the opening cysteine and the closing phenylalanine or tryptophan. Each record gives: D gene, J gene, V gene, clone size, CDR3 DNA, CDR3 protein. D genes are given only for firm matches. Expanded clones are given a class, and other clones once, few, many or no size at all.

.,TRBJ1-5,TRBV5-6,.,TGTGCCAGCAGCTTGTGGACCCAGGGTAGCAAGCCCCAGCATTTT,CASSLWTQGSKPQHF
.,TRBJ2-5,TRBV19,.,TGTGCCAGTAAAGCGGCCACCCAAGAGACCCAGTACTTC,CASKAATQETQYF
TRBD2,TRBJ2-7,TRBV2,.,TGTGCCAGCAGTGAAGGACTAGCGGGAGTAAGGGAGCAGTACTTC,CASSEGLAGVREQYF
TRBD1,TRBJ1-6,TRBV7-9,.,TGTGCCAGCAGCTTAGAGAACAGGGGGATTGCGGGGTCACCCCTCCACTTT,CASSLENRGIAGSPLHF
.,TRBJ1-5,TRBV7-2,.,TGTGCCAGCAGCATCGTCTCGACACACAGCAATCAGCCCCAGCATTTT,CASSIVSTHSNQPQHF
.,TRBJ2-5,TRBV5-1,once,TGCGCCAGCAGCTTACTGGGGGGTTCAGAGACCCAGTACTTC,CASSLLGGSETQYF
.,TRBJ1-5,TRBV6-5,.,TGTGCCAGCATTAATCTGGCGGGACCCCAGCATTTT,CASINLAGPQHF
.,TRBJ1-2,TRBV25-1,.,TGTGCCAGCAGTGACCCTGGGACTTTAGATGGCTACACCTTC,CASSDPGTLDGYTF
.,TRBJ2-2,TRBV3-1/TRBV3-2,once,TGTGCCAGCAGTCCGGTCCCTGCCGGGGAGCTGTTTTTT,CASSPVPAGELFF
TRBD2,TRBJ2-1,TRBV6-4,.,TGTGCCAGCAGTCGACTAGCGGGAGAGGGTAATGAGCAGTTCTTC,CASSRLAGEGNEQFF
.,TRBJ1-6,TRBV5-1,once,TGCGCCAGCAGCTTGTCGACCCACCCCGCGGATTCACCCCTCCACTTT,CASSLSTHPADSPLHF
TRBD2,TRBJ2-1,TRBV10-3,.,TGTGCCATCAGTGAGGATCGGGGGGGCGTTCAGTTCTTC,CAISEDRGGVQFF
TRBD1,TRBJ1-4,TRBV10-3,.,TGTGCCATCCGGAGTGGACAGGGGGCTGGAGGGGGAGCTAATGAAAAACTGTTTTTT,CAIRSGQGAGGGANEKLFF
TRBD1,TRBJ1-5,TRBV3-1/TRBV3-2,.,TGTGCCAGCAGCCAAGGAGGGACAGGGTTTCAGCCCCAGCATTTT,CASSQGGTGFQPQHF
TRBD1,TRBJ2-7,TRBV11-1,.,TGTGCCAGCAGCCTTAGACAGGGCGGCAACGAGCAGTACTTC,CASSLRQGGNEQYF
.,TRBJ1-1,TRBV6-5,once,TGTGCCAGCAGGGCAGGTACCTTTTACACTGAAGCTTTCTTT,CASRAGTFYTEAFF
TRBD1,TRBJ1-2,TRBV19,.,TGTGCCAGTAGTAGCGGGACAGGGGTAACAAGGGGGGACACCTTC,CASSSGTGVTRGDTF
TRBD2,TRBJ2-1,TRBV6-6,.,TGTGCCAGCAGCCACCGGGCGGGGGTAATAGGAGGTGAGCAGTTCTTC,CASSHRAGVIGGEQFF
.,TRBJ1-2,TRBV28,.,TGTGCCAGCAGCCAGGGGAGTCGAGGCTACACCTTC,CASSQGSRGYTF
.,TRBJ2-3,TRBV3-1/TRBV3-2,.,TGTGCCAGCAGCCCAGGGTTTAGTTTGGGCACAGATACGCAGTATTTT,CASSPGFSLGTDTQYF
TRBD2,TRBJ2-1,TRBV5-1,once,TGCGCCAGCAGCCCGCTACTAGCGGACCCCTACAATGAGCAGTTCTTC,CASSPLLADPYNEQFF
TRBD1,TRBJ2-7,TRBV24-1,.,TGTGCCACCAGTGATACTGGGACAGACCAGGCCTACGAGCAGTACTTC,CATSDTGTDQAYEQYF
TRBD1,TRBJ1-5,TRBV7-6,.,TGTGCCAGCCGACAGGGGCTGGGCCAGCCCCAGCATTTT,CASRQGLGQPQHF
.,TRBJ1-3,TRBV30,once,TGTGCCTGGGGTACGAAAGCGGGAAACACCATATATTTT,CAWGTKAGNTIYF
.,TRBJ1-1,TRBV5-1,.,TGCGCCAGCAGCTTGGGGCAAATGAACACTGAAGCTTTCTTT,CASSLGQMNTEAFF
.,TRBJ2-7,TRBV2,few,TGTGCCAGCTGGGTTGATACAGGGATCAGCGGCGAGCAGTACTTC,CASWVDTGISGEQYF
.,TRBJ2-3,TRBV2,.,TGTGCCGCCGCTAGCGAAGATACGCAGTATTTT,CAAASEDTQYF
.,TRBJ1-2,TRBV14,.,TGTGCCAGCAGCCAAAATACAGGGTACTATGGCTACACCTTC,CASSQNTGYYGYTF
TRBD1,TRBJ1-1,TRBV3-1/TRBV3-2,.,TGTGCCAGCAGCCCTAGACAGGGTGTTTTTATGATGAACACTGAAGCTTTCTTT,CASSPRQGVFMMNTEAFF
.,TRBJ2-7,TRBV6-1,.,TGTGCCAGCAGTGAAGCTAGCGTGTATACCTACGAGCAGTACTTC,CASSEASVYTYEQYF
.,TRBJ1-5,TRBV7-8,.,TGTGCCAGCAGCTTAGTAGGTCTGCGCGGTCAGCCCCAGCATTTT,CASSLVGLRGQPQHF
.,TRBJ1-2,TRBV10-3,.,TGTGCCATCAGTGAGTCTGCAGGGTCCGATGGCTACACCTTC,CAISESAGSDGYTF
.,TRBJ2-3,TRBV5-1,.,TGCGCCAGCAGCTTGGGGCAGACAGATACGCAGTATTTT,CASSLGQTDTQYF
.,TRBJ2-1,TRBV10-1,.,TGCGCCAGCAGTGAAAACGGTATAGAGCAGTTCTTC,CASSENGIEQFF
TRBD1,TRBJ1-5,TRBV4-2,once,TGTGCCAGCAGCCAAGAGGGACAGGGGGCGGGAGTGGATCAGCCCCAGCATTTT,CASSQEGQGAGVDQPQHF
TRBD2,TRBJ2-1,TRBV5-1,.,TGCGCCAGCAGCCCTAGCGGGATTACCTCCTACAATGAGCAGTTCTTC,CASSPSGITSYNEQFF
TRBD1,TRBJ1-5,TRBV28,.,TGTGCCAGCAGTTTACAGGGGGCAGGCAATCAGCCCCAGCATTTT,CASSLQGAGNQPQHF
TRBD2,TRBJ2-3,TRBV6-5,.,TGTGCCAGCACCCGACCGGGGGGAACAGATACGCAGTATTTT,CASTRPGGTDTQYF
.,TRBJ1-4,TRBV2,.,TGTGCCAGCAGGGCGGGACTGGAAAAACTGTTTTTT,CASRAGLEKLFF
.,TRBJ2-3,TRBV18,.,TGTGCCAGCTCACCTCCCCAAAATCCAGATACGCAGTATTTT,CASSPPQNPDTQYF
.,TRBJ1-4,TRBV6-5,once,TGTGCCAGCAGGTGGCAGGGCTATAATGAAAAACTGTTTTTT,CASRWQGYNEKLFF
TRBD2,TRBJ2-2,TRBV5-8,.,TGTGCCAGCAGCGCTAGCGGGTACACCGGGGAGCTGTTTTTT,CASSASGYTGELFF
TRBD1,TRBJ2-1,TRBV7-7,.,TGTGCTAGCAGCCCCGGGACAGCACCCTCCTACAATGAGCAGTTCTTC,CASSPGTAPSYNEQFF
TRBD2,TRBJ2-1,TRBV5-1,.,TGCGCCAGCAGCTTGAGGGCTAGCGGGGAGAAGGATGAGCAGTTCTTC,CASSLRASGEKDEQFF
.,TRBJ1-6,TRBV2,once,TGTGCCAGCAGTACCAGGGGTGGAATTGGATCACCCCTCCACTTT,CASSTRGGIGSPLHF
.,TRBJ1-5,TRBV4-1,.,TGCGCCAGCAGCCTACAGGGCCTTAGCAATCAGCCCCAGCATTTT,CASSLQGLSNQPQHF
TRBD2,TRBJ2-5,TRBV29-1,.,TGCAGCCTTGCGTCTAGCGGGGGGGCAGAGACCCAGTACTTC,CSLASSGGAETQYF
.,TRBJ1-6,TRBV9,once,TGTGCCAGCAGCGTGGGTGGGAGCTCCTATAATTCACCCCTCCACTTT,CASSVGGSSYNSPLHF
.,TRBJ1-5,TRBV2,.,TGTGCCAGCAGTGCGGGAGGCCAGCCCCAGCATTTT,CASSAGGQPQHF
TRBD1,TRBJ2-7,TRBV10-3,.,TGTGCCATCAGTGCACAGGGGGCCTACGAGCAGTACTTC,CAISAQGAYEQYF
.,TRBJ1-1,TRBV18,.,TGTGCCAGCTCACCAACGATAACGGGGGGCACTGAAGCTTTCTTT,CASSPTITGGTEAFF